Sequencing of this TCR beta chain was carried out in a study of cytomegalovirus exposure and HLA in healthy donors (dated by TCRdb to about 2017). With respect to the entire study: An earlier analysis of a few hundred of the donors reported roughly 300 Gb of sequence data and 100 million to 120 million unique TCR beta sequences obtained from about 180 million T cells. An early release that covered some 630 HLA-typed donors contained around 330 gigabases of sequencing data and around 85 million unique TCR sequences. Of the roughly 400 genotyped donors, 65% to 90% fell in the genetic ancestry cluster associated with self-reported Caucasian donors. The study was designed to test whether signatures of past pathogen exposure could be identified by cataloging public T cell receptors. Using immunosequencing, the study profiled T cell repertoires from approximately 700 subjects and related those repertoires to cytomegalovirus serostatus. A separate validation cohort of roughly 110 different subjects was used in addition to the roughly 700-subject first cohort. The study combined high-throughput TCR immunosequencing, statistical association of individual TCRs with disease status, and machine learning to predict cytomegalovirus infection status. In a later analysis, previously published TCR beta repertoires from 670 or so donors were re-analyzed and high-resolution HLA genotyping was added so that TCR occurrence patterns could be studied. In the later analysis, no new phenotypic data were used to find candidate immune exposures; instead, reliance was placed on TCR beta sequences and their occurrence across donors. An earlier analysis of some 500 of the donors applied high-throughput TCR beta sequencing to assess whether each TCR beta V gene segment acted as functional or pseudogenic. Donor age, sex, ethnicity and CMV serostatus were compiled together with the repertoire data. A later genetic analysis used genome-wide SNP genotypes for about three fifths of the 666 donors, treating that subset as a discovery cohort. Every repertoire in the discovery cohort had been generated on one and the same sequencing platform. HLA typing included class I and class II loci at four-digit resolution. The number of donors typed differed by locus, with roughly 620-640 for A, B, C, DRB1 and DQB1, about 500 for DQA1, nearly 610 for DPA1, and over 400 for DPB1. Four or five DR-DQ haplotypes were treated as single units for association and clustering because of strong linkage in the cohort. Among under 450 genotyped donors of the cohort, an average of about 240,000 unique TCR beta nucleotide sequences were sequenced per donor, roughly 18% of them non-productive.

CDR1 SGHDN and CDR2 FVKESK were looked up in the germline V gene. Here V drops 1 base and J drops 6 bases, and the junction holds 12 bases not matched to any gene. From the cysteine up to the phenylalanine, the CDR3 has a length of 16 residues. The read is trimmed to its CDR3 DNA, 48 bases read in frame from base 1. Preparation of the library involved the immunoSEQ multiplex PCR assay. For the multiplex PCR, a mixture combining 60 forward primers for TCR Vbeta segments and 13 reverse primers for TCR Jbeta segments was used. The CDR3 region of rearranged TCR beta genes was amplified from genomic DNA with a multiplex PCR assay. Amplified TCR beta libraries were sequenced as 87-base-pair reads on the Illumina HiSeq System. The original pipeline was this. A later analysis counted about 76 million unique TCR beta chains across the 690 or so repertoires, and 10 million to 11 million of these chains were shared by at least two donors. To remove PCR and sequencing errors, raw reads were error-corrected and collapsed into unique sequences using a nearest-neighbor algorithm that merged closely related sequences. CDR3 sequences were aligned to IMGT reference sequences to assign V, D and J gene segments. For a sequence to be retained, a match of at least six nucleotides was required to both a V gene segment and a J gene segment. Rearrangements were classified as productive when the CDR3 lacked stop codons and remained in frame with V and J, and all other rearrangements were classified as non-productive. CDR3 was defined according to IMGT convention as the region running from the second conserved V-encoded cysteine to the conserved J-encoded phenylalanine. Sequences without an unambiguous match to a single V gene segment were excluded from the earlier analysis of about 640 of the donors. In an earlier analysis of some 590 of the donors, V segments were called functional above 56.7% productive rearrangements and were called segregating when the between-donor standard deviation exceeded 5%. A statistical classification framework was developed to diagnose cytomegalovirus status using the catalog of TCR beta chain sequences. In a later analysis, V and J genes were assigned by comparing TCR nucleotide sequences against IMGT/GENE-DB human TR gene sequences. A later analysis assigned CDR3 sequences and most-parsimonious VDJ recombination scenarios with the TCRdist pipeline. In a later analysis, every TCR beta chain was defined by the combination of its CDR3 amino acid sequence and its V-gene family, and reads without a unique V-gene family were dropped. To address suspected cross-contamination and a sequencing artifact, a later analysis removed some 620 highly shared, low-generation-probability nucleotide sequences. For each public chain, a later analysis derived a clonal expansion index from normalized ranks of inferred template counts within each repertoire. In a later analysis, generation probabilities were computed with a VDJ recombination model fitted to out-of-frame rearrangements, and the resulting probabilities were checked against IGoR. In a later analysis, hypergeometric tests were used to score TCR-TCR, TCR-HLA and TCR-CMV co-occurrence, with a repertoire-size bias correction applied to TCR pairs. To estimate false discovery rates, a later analysis permuted the HLA or CMV assignments 20 times. In a later analysis, co-occurring TCRs were grouped with DBSCAN, and TCRdist sequence similarity was added when clustering was performed within HLA-allele-positive subsets. Repertoires with fewer than 30,000 or more than 120,000 public chains were left out of co-occurrence clustering, as were roughly five repertoires with anomalous nucleotide sharing. TCRdb obtained this table from immuneACCESS and retained in-frame rearrangements with V and J assigned. These tables miss some clones; where compared with another copy, unresolved V genes account for less than half of the shortfall, and the remainder is unexplained. V and J calls plus clone size are reproduced from that table; the DNA served to infer D and trimming. This sample holds about 65,000 clones; about 72% were observed only once. Clones ranked in the top ten supply approximately 2.9% of the sample.

Overall results and qualifications from the work: An earlier analysis of roughly 570 of the donors showed that most TCR beta V segments appeared in productive rearrangements either about 87% or about 30% of the time, which broadly matched IMGT annotations. A further reported finding was that TCR beta sequences accurately predicted the HLA-A and HLA-B alleles for most subjects in the first cohort. Because some donors lacked HLA typing at each locus, the association tests relied only on the typed subset. In a later analysis, several top co-occurrence clusters were reported to appear linked to parvovirus B19, influenza, CMV and Epstein-Barr virus. According to a later analysis, most CMV-associated TCR beta chains appeared to be HLA-restricted, and the HLA associations seemed to be driven largely by CMV exposure. The study listed approximately 160 TCR beta chains as associated with cytomegalovirus. Some IMGT-functional V segments, including TRBV6-2 and TRBV6-3, could not be told apart with the 87-base-pair reads, so those segments were excluded. In a later analysis, HLA-associated TCR beta chains were found to be more clonally expanded and to have lower generation probabilities than equally common non-associated chains. When HLA alleles, especially DR and DQ, strongly co-occurred, TCR associations were difficult to assign to individual alleles. The only immune exposure information available for the cohort was CMV serostatus. Because counts were too low, roughly 16 rarely observed V segments, including chromosome 9 orphons, were excluded from the earlier analysis of several hundred of the donors. Across donors, most TCR sequences were observed very rarely, whereas some public TCRs were present in many individuals. In a later genetic analysis, a missense DCLRE1C variant was associated with V-gene and J-gene trimming of TCR beta chains, and the association was replicated in an independent cohort. According to a later analysis, TCR association rates differed among HLA loci, with DRB1 alleles showing the most associated TCRs and HLA-C alleles showing the fewest. The authors suggested that the approach could potentially be extended to other disease states and immunological phenotypes. Three of the identified cytomegalovirus-associated TCR beta chains were confirmed in vitro to be specific for cytomegalovirus antigens. In both the original and validation cohorts, the classifier was reported to diagnose cytomegalovirus status with high specificity and sensitivity. This cohort had only TCR beta chains sequenced, and the lack of alpha or paired-chain data limited which features could be detected. According to a later genetic analysis, donors in an Asian-associated ancestry cluster had fewer N-insertions in productive TCRs than the approximately 650-donor mean. Correlated functional status among segregating V segments might reflect linkage disequilibrium, but an unknown experimental factor could not be ruled out. The presence/absence analyses assumed that sequencing depth was roughly uniform across donors, and that assumption may not be true. The sequencing pipeline was judged likely to have produced a cluster of highly shared sequence variants as a technical artifact. A later analysis associated about 16,000 TCR beta sequences with specific HLA alleles at a false discovery rate of 0.05.

Worth noting for this clone: Its binding antigen is unknown. No base qualities exist here, and no much larger clone lies one base off it.

The cohort was made up of hundreds of healthy bone marrow donors. Cohort members were all nominally healthy when sampled, although unrecorded immune exposures were likely present. The donor tested CMV seropositive, placing the donor among the 250 to 350 seropositive members of the cohort. A peripheral blood sample was provided by each donor, and peripheral blood mononuclear cells were used for TCR beta sequencing. The Qiagen DNeasy Blood Extraction Kit was used to extract genomic DNA from the blood cell samples. This sequence originates from a girl aged 10 to 17 in good health and CMV-seropositive. The material sequenced was PBMCs. Recombination linked TRBV14 to TRBJ2-7; TRBD1 aligns with 7 central bases. The CDR3: CASSQGGDDRVGEQYF. The sequenced DNA is TGTGCCAGCAGCCAAGGAGGTGACGACAGGGTAGGCGAGCAGTACTTC.